This T cell receptor (beta chain) was identified during a study of regulatory T cells in long-lasting Graves disease. This clonotype was detected many times. Its antigen is unidentified. Time point here: newly diagnosed GD, antithyroid drugs for less than 3 months. RNA isolated from PBMCs was used to make the TCR library. This CDR3 spans 12 amino acids. Germline V gene lookup returns CDR1 SGHAT and CDR2 FQNNGV. With 9 bases clipped from V and 7 bases from J, the junction kept 5 bases outside the gene matches. Findings and limits, study-wide: Persistent Graves' patients showed less TCR diversity than newly diagnosed patients showed.

To make TCR beta libraries, researchers used iRepertoire HTBI primers and Arm-PCR of CDR3 regions. TCRdb fed the multiplex PCR reads into MiXCR, producing one record per CDR3 protein. The repertoire consists of about 450,000 distinct CDR3 sequences, with roughly 15% occurring once and the leading ten covering over 15%. This sample also appeared in a second study, on T cells in Graves' hyperthyroidism and ophthalmopathy. In that study: First-round RT-PCR of the TCR CDR3 relied on the HTBI primer set.

The source of this sequence is a woman in her forties or fifties with Graves disease. The chain carries TRBV11-2 and TRBJ2-7; 11 bases fit TRBD2. The sequencing used peripheral blood mononuclear cells (PBMCs), collected at new diagnosis, from a patient treated with antithyroid drugs. DNA for the CDR3: TGTGCCAGTCGACTAGCGGGGTCAGAGCAGTACTTC. As protein: CASRLAGSEQYF.